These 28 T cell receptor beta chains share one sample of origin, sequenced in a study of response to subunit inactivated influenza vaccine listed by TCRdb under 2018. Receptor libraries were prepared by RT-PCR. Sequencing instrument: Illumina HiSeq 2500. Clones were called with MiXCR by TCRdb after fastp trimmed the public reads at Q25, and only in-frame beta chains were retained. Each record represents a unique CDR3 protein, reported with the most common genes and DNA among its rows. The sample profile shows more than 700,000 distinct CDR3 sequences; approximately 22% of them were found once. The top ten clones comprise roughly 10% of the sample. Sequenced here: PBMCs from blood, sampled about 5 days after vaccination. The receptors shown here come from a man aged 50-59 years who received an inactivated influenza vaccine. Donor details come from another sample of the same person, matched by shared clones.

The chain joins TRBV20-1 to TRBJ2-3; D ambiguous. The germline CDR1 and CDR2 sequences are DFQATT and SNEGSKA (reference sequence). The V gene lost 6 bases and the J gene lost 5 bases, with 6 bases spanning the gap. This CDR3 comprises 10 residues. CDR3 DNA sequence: TGCAGTGCCCTAGAAGATACGCAGTATTTT. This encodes CSALEDTQYF.

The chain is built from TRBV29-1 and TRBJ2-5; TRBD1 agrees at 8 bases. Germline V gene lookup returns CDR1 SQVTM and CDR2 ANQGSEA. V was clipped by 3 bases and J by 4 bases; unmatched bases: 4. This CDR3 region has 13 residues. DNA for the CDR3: TGCAGCGTTGATGCCAGGGGGCGAGAGACCCAGTACTTC. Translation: CSVDARGRETQYF.

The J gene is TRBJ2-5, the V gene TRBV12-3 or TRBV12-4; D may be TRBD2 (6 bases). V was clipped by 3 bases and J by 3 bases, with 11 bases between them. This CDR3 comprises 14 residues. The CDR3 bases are TGTGCCAGCAGTTTTGGAGGGTCGGAAGAGACCCAGTACTTC. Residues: CASSFGGSEETQYF.

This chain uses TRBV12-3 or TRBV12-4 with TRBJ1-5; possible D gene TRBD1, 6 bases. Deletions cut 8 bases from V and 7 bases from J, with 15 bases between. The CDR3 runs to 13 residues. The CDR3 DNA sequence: TGTGCCAGCTCCGCTATCGGGGGCCAGCCCCAGCATTTT. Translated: CASSAIGGQPQHF.

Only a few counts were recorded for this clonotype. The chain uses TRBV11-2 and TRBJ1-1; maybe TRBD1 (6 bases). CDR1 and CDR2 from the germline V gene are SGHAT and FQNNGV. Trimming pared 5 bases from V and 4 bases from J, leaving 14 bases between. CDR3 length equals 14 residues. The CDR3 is CASSTYRDGTEAFF. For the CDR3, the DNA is TGTGCCAGCAGCACCTACAGGGATGGCACTGAAGCTTTCTTT.

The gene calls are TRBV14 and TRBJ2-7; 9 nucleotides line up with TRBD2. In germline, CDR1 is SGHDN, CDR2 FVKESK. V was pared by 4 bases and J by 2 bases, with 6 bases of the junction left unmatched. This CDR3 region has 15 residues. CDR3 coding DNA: TGTGCCAGCAGCCCCACTAGCGGGTATCCCTACGAGCAGTACTTC. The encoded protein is CASSPTSGYPYEQYF.

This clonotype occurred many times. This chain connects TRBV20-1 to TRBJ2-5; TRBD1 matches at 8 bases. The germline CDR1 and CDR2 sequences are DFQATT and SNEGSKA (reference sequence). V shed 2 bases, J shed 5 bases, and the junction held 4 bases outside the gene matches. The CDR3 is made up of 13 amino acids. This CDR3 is CSARTDRGETQYF. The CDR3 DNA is TGCAGTGCTAGAACCGACAGGGGTGAGACCCAGTACTTC.

CDR3 in DNA: TGTGCCAGCAGGATAACAGGGGCGCTCACTGAAGCTTTCTTT. It translates to CASRITGALTEAFF. V and J are TRBV12-3 or TRBV12-4 and TRBJ1-1; 7 positions agree with TRBD1. V dropped 6 bases and J dropped 4; count of bases not matched to a gene: 8. CDR3 length equals 14 residues.

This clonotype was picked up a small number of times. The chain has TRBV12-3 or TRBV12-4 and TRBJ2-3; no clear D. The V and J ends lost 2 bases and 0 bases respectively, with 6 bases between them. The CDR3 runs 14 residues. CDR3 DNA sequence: TGTGCCAGCAGTTTAAACAAGAGCACAGATACGCAGTATTTT. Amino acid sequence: CASSLNKSTDTQYF.

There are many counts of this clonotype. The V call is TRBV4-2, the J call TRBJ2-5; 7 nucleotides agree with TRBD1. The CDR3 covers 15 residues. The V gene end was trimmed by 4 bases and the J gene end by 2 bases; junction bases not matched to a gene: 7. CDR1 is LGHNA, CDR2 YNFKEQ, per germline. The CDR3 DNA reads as TGTGCCAGCAGCCGAGGGGGACAGCCACAAGAGACCCAGTACTTC. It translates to CASSRGGQPQETQYF.

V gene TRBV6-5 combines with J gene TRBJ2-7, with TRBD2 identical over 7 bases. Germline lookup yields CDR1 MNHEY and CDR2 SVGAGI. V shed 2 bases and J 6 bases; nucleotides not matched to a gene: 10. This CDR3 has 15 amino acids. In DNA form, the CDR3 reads TGTGCCAGCAGTTACGGGGAGGGTTTCGATTCCGAGCAGTACTTC. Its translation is CASSYGEGFDSEQYF.

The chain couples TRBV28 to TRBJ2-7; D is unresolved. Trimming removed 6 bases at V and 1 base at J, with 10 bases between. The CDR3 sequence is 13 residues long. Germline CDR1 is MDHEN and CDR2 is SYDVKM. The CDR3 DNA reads TGTGCCAGCAGGCAGCCTTCTTCCTACGAGCAGTACTTC. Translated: CASRQPSSYEQYF.

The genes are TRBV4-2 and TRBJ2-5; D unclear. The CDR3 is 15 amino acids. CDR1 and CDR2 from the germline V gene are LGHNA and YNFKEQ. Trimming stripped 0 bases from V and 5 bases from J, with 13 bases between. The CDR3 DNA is TGTGCCAGCAGCCAAGATGGTCAGGTTGGGGAGACCCAGTACTTC. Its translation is CASSQDGQVGETQYF.

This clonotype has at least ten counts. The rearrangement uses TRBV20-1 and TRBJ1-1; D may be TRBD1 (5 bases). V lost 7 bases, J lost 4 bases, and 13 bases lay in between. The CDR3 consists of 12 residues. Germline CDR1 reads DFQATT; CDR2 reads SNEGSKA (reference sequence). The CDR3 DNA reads TGCAGTGTGTCGGAAAGGGGCACTGAAGCTTTCTTT. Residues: CSVSERGTEAFF.

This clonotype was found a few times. The CDR3 region is CSAGGLAGANEQFF. CDR3 DNA: TGCAGTGCAGGGGGACTAGCGGGAGCCAATGAGCAGTTCTTC. This sequence joins TRBV20-1 and TRBJ2-1; 14 bases are shared with TRBD2. The germline V gene encodes CDR1 DFQATT and CDR2 SNEGSKA (reference sequence). The CDR3 consists of 14 residues. The V and J ends lost 6 bases and 6 bases, in that order; junction bases with no gene match: 4.

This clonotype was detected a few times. CDR3 residues: CASMVTLDEQFF. The CDR3 bases are TGTGCCAGCATGGTTACCCTCGATGAGCAGTTCTTC. V gene TRBV2 combines with J gene TRBJ2-1; no reliable D call. The germline CDR1 and CDR2 sequences are SNHLY and FYNNEI. V was clipped by 7 bases and J by 8 bases, with 12 bases between them. CDR3 size: 12 residues.

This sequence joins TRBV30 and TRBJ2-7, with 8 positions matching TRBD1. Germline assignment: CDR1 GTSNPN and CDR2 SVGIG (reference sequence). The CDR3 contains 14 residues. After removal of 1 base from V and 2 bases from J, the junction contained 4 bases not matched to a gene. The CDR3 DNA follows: TGTGCCTGGAGTGGGACAGGGTCGACCTACGAGCAGTACTTC. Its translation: CAWSGTGSTYEQYF. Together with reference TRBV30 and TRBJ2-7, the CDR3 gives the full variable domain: SQTIHQWPATLVQPVGSPLSLECTVEGTSNPNLYWYRQAAGRGLQLLFYSVGIGQISSEVPQNLSASRPQDRQFILSSKKLLLSDSGFYLCAWSGTGSTYEQYFGPGTRLTVT.

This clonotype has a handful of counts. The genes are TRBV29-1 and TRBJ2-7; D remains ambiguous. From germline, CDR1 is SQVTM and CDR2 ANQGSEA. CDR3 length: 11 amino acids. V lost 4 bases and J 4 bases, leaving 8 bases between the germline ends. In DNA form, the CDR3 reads TGCAGCGTTGCGCAAGCGTACGAGCAGTACTTC. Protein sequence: CSVAQAYEQYF.

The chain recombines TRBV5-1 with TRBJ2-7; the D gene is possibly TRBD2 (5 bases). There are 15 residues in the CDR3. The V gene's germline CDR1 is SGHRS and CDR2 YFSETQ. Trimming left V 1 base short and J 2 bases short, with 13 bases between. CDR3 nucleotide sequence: TGCGCCAGCAGCTTGTTGATCGAGGGAACCTACGAGCAGTACTTC. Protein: CASSLLIEGTYEQYF.

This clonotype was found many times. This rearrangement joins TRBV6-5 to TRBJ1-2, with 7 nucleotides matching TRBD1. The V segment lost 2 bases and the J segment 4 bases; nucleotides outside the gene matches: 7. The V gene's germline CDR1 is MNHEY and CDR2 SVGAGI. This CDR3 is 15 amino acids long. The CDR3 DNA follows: TGTGCCAGCAGTTACGTATTCCGGGACAGCTATGGCTACACCTTC. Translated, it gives CASSYVFRDSYGYTF.

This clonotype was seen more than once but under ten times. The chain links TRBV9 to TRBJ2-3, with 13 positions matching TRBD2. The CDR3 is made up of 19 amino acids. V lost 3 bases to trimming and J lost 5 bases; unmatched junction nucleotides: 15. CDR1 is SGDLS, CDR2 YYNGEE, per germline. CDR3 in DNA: TGTGCCAGCAGCGCCCCCGAAGATCGGACTAGCGGGAGAGGAGATACGCAGTATTTT. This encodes CASSAPEDRTSGRGDTQYF.

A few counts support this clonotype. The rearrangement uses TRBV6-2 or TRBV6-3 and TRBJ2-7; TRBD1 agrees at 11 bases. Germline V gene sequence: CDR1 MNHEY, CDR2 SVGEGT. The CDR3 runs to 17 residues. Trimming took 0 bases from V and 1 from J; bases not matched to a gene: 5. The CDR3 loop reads CASSYSRRDRGSYEQYF. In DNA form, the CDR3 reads TGTGCCAGCAGTTACTCCCGCCGGGACAGGGGGTCCTACGAGCAGTACTTC.

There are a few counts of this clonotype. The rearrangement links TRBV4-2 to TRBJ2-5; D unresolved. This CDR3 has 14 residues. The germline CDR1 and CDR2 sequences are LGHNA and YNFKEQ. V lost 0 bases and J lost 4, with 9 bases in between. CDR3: CASSQDPVGETQYF. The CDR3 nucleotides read TGTGCCAGCAGCCAAGATCCAGTAGGAGAGACCCAGTACTTC.

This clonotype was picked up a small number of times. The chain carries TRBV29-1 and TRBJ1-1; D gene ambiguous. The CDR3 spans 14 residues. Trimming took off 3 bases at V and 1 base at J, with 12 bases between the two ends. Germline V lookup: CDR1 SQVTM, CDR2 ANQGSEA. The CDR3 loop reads CSVDAPTGNTEAFF. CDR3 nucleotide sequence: TGCAGCGTTGATGCTCCGACGGGGAACACTGAAGCTTTCTTT.

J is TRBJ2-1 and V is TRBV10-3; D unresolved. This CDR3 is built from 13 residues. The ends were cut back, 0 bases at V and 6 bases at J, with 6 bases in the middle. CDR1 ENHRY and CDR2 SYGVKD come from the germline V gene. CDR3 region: CAISESSLNEQFF. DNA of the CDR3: TGTGCCATCAGTGAGTCGTCACTCAATGAGCAGTTCTTC.

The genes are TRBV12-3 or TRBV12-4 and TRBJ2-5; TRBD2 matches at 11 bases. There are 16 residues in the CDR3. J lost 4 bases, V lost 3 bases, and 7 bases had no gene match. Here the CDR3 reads CASSFVSGGAGETQYF. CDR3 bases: TGTGCCAGCAGTTTTGTTAGCGGGGGGGCCGGAGAGACCCAGTACTTC.

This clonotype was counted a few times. CDR3 in amino acids: CAGAGVVAGELFF. The CDR3, as DNA: TGTGCCGGAGCCGGTGTTGTGGCCGGGGAGCTGTTTTTT. The V call is TRBV12-3 or TRBV12-4, the J call TRBJ2-2; D uncertain. The CDR3 runs to 13 residues. V was pared by 11 bases and J by 6 bases, with 16 bases between.

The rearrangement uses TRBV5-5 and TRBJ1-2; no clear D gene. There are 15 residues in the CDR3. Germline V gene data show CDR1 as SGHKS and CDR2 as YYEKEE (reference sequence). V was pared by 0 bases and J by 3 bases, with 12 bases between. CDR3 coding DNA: TGTGCCAGCAGCTTGGAGCCCGGAGAAGACTATGGCTACACCTTC. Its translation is CASSLEPGEDYGYTF.